The subject of this entry is one T cell receptor beta chain. The antigen it binds to is not known. No quality values exist for individual bases; no much larger clone is one base distant. This entry belongs to a study of blood T cell repertoires in COVID-19 (TCRdb year 2020). Regarding the complete study: Samples from collaborators originated in the United States, Italy and Spain and spanned both the acute and convalescent phases of COVID-19. A de-identified subject ID, COVID-19 status, age in years and sex were almost always included in the sample metadata. The material from the prospective study consisted of cDNA or gDNA derived from T cells, B-cell-depleted T cells, or PBMCs. Where HLA class I and class II types were available, the types were taken from metadata supplied by the sample provider, not from assay-based typing. Samples were obtained from the ongoing ImmuneRACE study (first 160 participants) and from 950 to 1,500 subjects provided by 6 global collaborators. The dataset comprised deeply sampled blood TCRbeta repertoires from subjects exposed to, actively infected with, or recovered from COVID-19. A freely available public database, intended as a resource for researchers studying the immune response to SARS-CoV-2, is where the repertoires were released. Overall study results and their limits: How much clinical and demographic metadata was included differed by source and by participant, and the metadata was provided uncurated.

Collaborating institutions collected whole blood in K2EDTA tubes following their own protocols. For TCRbeta analysis, collaborator samples were shipped as frozen whole blood, as isolated PBMCs, or as DNA extracted from either sample type. TCRbeta CDR3 regions were amplified from genomic DNA by means of the immunoSEQ Assay, a bias-controlled multiplex PCR. The source study handled its data this way. Within the assay, amplification of reference gene primers was used to estimate how many nucleated cells each sample contained. Sequence reads were collapsed and filtered to measure the absolute abundance of every unique TCRbeta CDR3 rearrangement. For each sample, productive Simpson clonality was calculated by taking the square root of Simpson's diversity index across productive rearrangements. TCRdb's version of the immuneACCESS table is confined to in-frame rearrangements and falls short of the full clone set. An unresolved V gene accounts for under half of the shortfall where checked; the remainder is of unknown origin. For V, J and clone size, that table is used; D and trimming come from the DNA. The sample table lists tens of thousands of clones, approximately 89% of them with a count of one. The ten largest clones take up 5.8% of the sample.

Based on the germline V gene, the CDR1 and CDR2 sequences are MNHEY and SVGEGT. The CDR3 sequence holds 12 residues, the cysteine and phenylalanine included. The read is trimmed to its CDR3 DNA, 36 bases read in frame from base 1. The V and J ends are trimmed by 2 bases and 6 bases, leaving 7 bases between them. Rearrangement joined TRBV6-2 or TRBV6-3 to TRBJ1-2; no D segment can be confidently identified. The sequencing sample was made of peripheral blood. This clonotype originated in a man over 45 with active COVID-19. The CDR3 corresponds to CASSYRRDGYTF. The bases read TGTGCCAGCAGTTACCGCCGCGATGGCTACACCTTC.